The 32 T cell receptor beta chains below come from one sample, sequenced in a study of blood T cell repertoires in COVID-19. TCRdb keeps only in-frame clones here, not all; method: immunoSEQ multiplex PCR. The sample lists roughly 200,000 clones, approximately 85% occurring once. Sequenced: peripheral blood. The receptors originated from an older woman with acute or convalescent COVID-19.

The chain combines TRBV3-1 (or the pseudogene TRBV3-2) with TRBJ2-7, with D uncertain. This CDR3 has 16 residues. Germline values: CDR1 LGHDT, CDR2 YNNKEL (reference sequence). Trimming took 6 bases from V and 1 from J, leaving 19 bases between them. This CDR3 reads CASSEFLGLGSYEQYF. In DNA, the CDR3 is TGTGCCAGCAGTGAATTCCTGGGTCTCGGGTCCTACGAGCAGTACTTC.

CDR3 residues: CATGSSYNEQFF. DNA of the CDR3: TGTGCCACGGGGAGCTCCTACAATGAGCAGTTCTTC. The chain uses TRBV10-3 and TRBJ2-1, with a possible D match to TRBD2 (5 bases). V gave up 10 bases and J gave up 0 bases, with 7 bases separating them. There are 12 residues in the CDR3. Germline CDR1 and CDR2: ENHRY and SYGVKD.

This chain joins TRBV29-1 and TRBJ1-2; D might be TRBD1 (6 bases). Per the germline V gene, CDR1 is SQVTM and CDR2 is ANQGSEA. Trimming shortened V by 5 bases and J by 3 bases, and 13 bases separated the two germline ends. The CDR3 has 13 residues. CDR3 nucleotide sequence: TGCAGCGTTTTTGGCTCAGGGGACTATGGCTACACCTTC. Encoded protein: CSVFGSGDYGYTF.

The chain recombines TRBV7-9 with TRBJ1-1; 10 bases are a match to TRBD1. Trimming removed 1 base from V and 4 bases from J; junction bases left unmatched: 6. CDR1 is SEHNR, CDR2 FQNEAQ, per germline (reference sequence). The CDR3 runs to 16 residues. CDR3 protein: CASSLGDRGGGTEAFF. Written as DNA, the CDR3 is TGTGCCAGCAGCTTAGGGGACAGGGGAGGGGGCACTGAAGCTTTCTTT.

V usage is TRBV10-2 and J usage is TRBJ2-1; perhaps TRBD1 as D (6 bases). Germline CDR1 and CDR2: WSHSY and SAAADI. The CDR3 contains 15 residues. V was pared by 6 bases and J by 0 bases, with 12 bases between. CDR3 in DNA: TGCGCCAGCAGAAGGTCAGGGGACTCCTACAATGAGCAGTTCTTC. Translated: CASRRSGDSYNEQFF.

This chain connects TRBV19 to TRBJ1-5; 7 bases agree with TRBD1. Trimming cost V 6 bases and J 4 bases; bases outside gene matches: 9. The CDR3 extends over 15 amino acids. Germline CDR1 LNHDA, CDR2 SQIVND (reference sequence). The CDR3 DNA follows: TGTGCCAGTAGAACTACAGGGGCCAGTAATCAGCCCCAGCATTTT. This codes for CASRTTGASNQPQHF.

The chain carries TRBV2 and TRBJ2-5, with unresolved D. This CDR3 contains 12 residues. From germline, CDR1 is SNHLY and CDR2 FYNNEI. Deletions cut 8 bases from V and 1 base from J, with 8 bases between. CDR3 in DNA: TGTGCCAGCCAGGCACGCCAAGAGACCCAGTACTTC. Amino acids: CASQARQETQYF.

This chain links TRBV18 with TRBJ2-1; possible D gene TRBD1, 5 bases. This CDR3 has 15 residues. The germline V gene encodes CDR1 KGHSH and CDR2 LQKENI. Between the trimmed V and J ends, which lost 1 base and 8 bases, there was a span of 15 bases. CDR3: CASSPQRTDTHEQFF. In DNA, the CDR3 is TGTGCCAGCTCACCACAACGGACGGACACCCATGAGCAGTTCTTC.

This clone showed up just a few times. The V call is TRBV2, the J call TRBJ2-5, with 9 bases aligning to TRBD2. There are 16 residues in the CDR3. CDR1 and CDR2 from the germline V gene are SNHLY and FYNNEI. With V trimmed by 5 bases and J by 6 bases, 13 bases remained unmatched. The CDR3: CASSRFGSGSTKTQYF. The CDR3 DNA reads TGTGCCAGCAGTCGTTTCGGTAGCGGGAGTACAAAGACCCAGTACTTC.

V is TRBV30 and J is TRBJ1-6; D possibly corresponds to TRBD1 (5 bases). Trimming took 4 bases from V and 2 from J, leaving 12 bases between them. This CDR3 region has 15 residues. Germline V gene lookup returns CDR1 GTSNPN and CDR2 SVGIG (reference sequence). The CDR3 loop is CAWTTQGTYNSPLHF. CDR3 bases: TGTGCCTGGACTACTCAGGGAACCTATAATTCACCCCTCCACTTT.

The chain is built from TRBV5-8 and TRBJ1-2; 9 bases line up with TRBD1. Unmatched junction bases numbered 8, after V lost 4 bases and J lost 4 bases. This CDR3 has 15 amino acids. CDR1 is SGHTS and CDR2 is YDEGEE in the germline V gene. Written as DNA, the CDR3 is TGTGCCAGCAGCGCCCCGGGACAGGGTAGCTATGGCTACACCTTC. It codes for CASSAPGQGSYGYTF.

This clone was observed once. The chain joins TRBV5-1 to TRBJ2-3, with D maybe TRBD1 (6 bases). The CDR3 has 14 amino acids. CDR1 and CDR2 from the germline V gene are SGHRS and YFSETQ. V was pared by 6 bases and J by 5 bases, with 16 bases between. The CDR3 DNA reads as TGCGCCAGCACAGGGGCCTTTCAACGAGATACGCAGTATTTT. Its protein product is CASTGAFQRDTQYF. Complete variable domain (other parts from reference TRBV5-1 and TRBJ2-3): KAGVTQTPRYLIKTRGQQVTLSCSPISGHRSVSWYQQTPGQGLQFLFEYFSETQRNKGNFPGRFSGRQFSNSRSEMNVSTLELGDSALYLCASTGAFQRDTQYFGPGTRLTVL.

The V and J genes are TRBV6-5 and TRBJ1-1; D call uncertain. V dropped 7 bases and J dropped 0 bases, with 9 bases sitting between them. Per germline, CDR1 MNHEY and CDR2 SVGAGI. The CDR3 has 13 amino acids. CDR3 protein: CASTSVLNTEAFF. The CDR3 region has the DNA TGTGCCAGCACCTCTGTCCTGAACACTGAAGCTTTCTTT.

V is TRBV10-3 and J is TRBJ2-2; possible D gene TRBD2, 5 bases. The V end lost 4 bases, the J end lost 1 base, and 7 bases lay between the germline ends. Germline CDR1 and CDR2: ENHRY and SYGVKD. CDR3 size: 14 residues. The CDR3 region is CAISGSENTGELFF. CDR3 DNA sequence: TGTGCCATCAGTGGTAGCGAGAACACCGGGGAGCTGTTTTTT.

V is TRBV27 and J is TRBJ1-2, with 11 bases lining up with TRBD1. This CDR3 has 13 residues. The V gene's germline CDR1 is MNHEY and CDR2 SMNVEV (reference sequence). J gave up 3 bases and V 9 bases, and 3 bases lay outside the gene matches. CDR3 residues: CASSGQGDYGYTF. In nucleotides, the CDR3 is TGTGCCAGTTCGGGACAGGGGGACTATGGCTACACCTTC.

This sequence joins TRBV11-2 and TRBJ1-3; TRBD1 matches 7 bases. Germline CDR1 is SGHAT and CDR2 is FQNNGV. The J segment lost 0 bases and the V segment lost 4 bases, leaving 12 bases of the junction unmatched. The CDR3 spans 18 residues. CDR3 sequence: CASSWRRGDSYSGNTIYF. The CDR3 region has the DNA TGTGCCAGCAGCTGGAGAAGGGGGGACAGTTACTCTGGAAACACCATATATTTT.

The gene calls are TRBV28 and TRBJ2-7, with D possibly TRBD2 on 6 matching bases. From germline, CDR1 is MDHEN and CDR2 SYDVKM. V dropped 4 bases and J dropped 6 bases, with 19 bases sitting between them. This CDR3 comprises 15 residues. The CDR3 is CASSSPSPRRGEQYF. CDR3 nucleotides: TGTGCCAGCAGTTCCCCTTCCCCGAGGAGGGGCGAGCAGTACTTC.

This sequence joins TRBV28 and TRBJ2-3; the match to TRBD2 covers 9 bases. Germline V gene lookup returns CDR1 MDHEN and CDR2 SYDVKM. The CDR3 length is 16 residues. J lost 4 bases, V lost 1 base, and 6 bases had no gene match. The CDR3 region is CASSLLRGRGADTQYF. The CDR3 region has the DNA TGTGCCAGCAGTTTATTACGCGGGAGGGGGGCAGATACGCAGTATTTT.

The CDR3: CASSSGDNSNEKLFF. CDR3 DNA sequence: TGTGCCAGCAGCTCAGGGGACAACTCAAATGAAAAACTGTTTTTT. The chain joins TRBV11-3 to TRBJ1-4, with a weak D call TRBD1 (6 bases). Trimming stripped 4 bases from V and 5 bases from J, with 14 bases between. The CDR3 is made up of 15 amino acids. The germline gives CDR1 SGHNT, CDR2 YENEEA.

V usage is TRBV29-1 and J usage is TRBJ2-6; D might be TRBD1 (6 bases). The CDR3 spans 17 residues. Deletions cut 2 bases from V and 2 bases from J, with 16 bases between. CDR1 and CDR2 (germline): SQVTM, ANQGSEA. The CDR3 coding sequence is TGCAGCGTTGAAATAGGACAGTCAATCACTGGGGCCAACGTCCTGACTTTC. Translated: CSVEIGQSITGANVLTF.

The J gene is TRBJ2-3, the V gene TRBV3-1 (or the pseudogene TRBV3-2); possible D gene TRBD1, 6 bases. CDR3 length: 17 residues. The ends were cut back, 2 bases at V and 8 bases at J, with 23 bases in the middle. In germline, CDR1 is LGHDT, CDR2 YNNKEL (reference sequence). CDR3 sequence (DNA): TGTGCCAGCAGCCAACCCCACTCCGGGACAACACGGGGTACGCAGTATTTT. Amino acid sequence: CASSQPHSGTTRGTQYF.

The chain uses TRBV7-9 and TRBJ2-1; 8 bases match TRBD2. Germline CDR1 and CDR2: SEHNR and FQNEAQ (reference sequence). The trim removed 3 bases at V and 5 bases at J, leaving 6 bases unmatched. This CDR3 comprises 15 residues. The CDR3 sequence is CASSLRLARNNEQFF. Written as DNA, the CDR3 is TGTGCCAGCAGCTTGCGACTAGCGCGTAACAATGAGCAGTTCTTC.

This chain uses TRBV5-1 with TRBJ1-5; D not resolved. The CDR3 has 14 residues. V gave up 4 bases and J gave up 4 bases, with 12 bases separating them. Germline CDR1 and CDR2: SGHRS and YFSETQ. The CDR3 is CASSEDPGNQPQHF. CDR3 coding DNA: TGCGCCAGCAGCGAGGACCCGGGAAATCAGCCCCAGCATTTT.

V is TRBV27 and J is TRBJ1-2, with D tentatively TRBD1 (5 bases). CDR3 length: 13 amino acids. Trimming stripped 5 bases from V and 7 bases from J, with 14 bases between. CDR1 is MNHEY, CDR2 SMNVEV, per germline (reference sequence). The CDR3 reads CASSPSRGGGYTF. For the CDR3, the DNA is TGTGCCAGCAGTCCCTCCCGGGGGGGTGGCTACACCTTC.

This rearrangement joins TRBV27 to TRBJ2-7; 8 bases are shared with TRBD2. After removal of 4 bases from V and 1 base from J, the junction contained 3 bases not matched to a gene. Germline V gene sequence: CDR1 MNHEY, CDR2 SMNVEV (reference sequence). The CDR3 runs to 14 residues. Here the CDR3 DNA reads TGTGCCAGCAGTTCCAGCGGGAGTTCCTACGAGCAGTACTTC. As protein: CASSSSGSSYEQYF.

This clone showed up just once. The chain couples TRBV21-1 to TRBJ1-1; no check of the table's D call, TRBD1, against the DNA was made. TRBV21-1 is a recognized pseudogene. The CDR3 runs 16 residues. The CDR3 protein is CASSTTGHHMNTEAFF. DNA for the CDR3: TGTGCCAGCAGTACCACGGGACACCACATGAACACTGAAGCTTTCTTT.

The chain uses TRBV4-2 and TRBJ1-2; 8 nucleotides agree with TRBD1. Germline loops: CDR1 LGHNA, CDR2 YNFKEQ. V trimming: 3 bases; J trimming: 8 bases; junction bases outside the gene matches: 17. The CDR3 sequence is 17 residues long. Written as DNA, the CDR3 is TGTGCCAGCAGCCACCCCGCGGCCTTGACAGGGGAGTACGGCTACACCTTC. This encodes CASSHPAALTGEYGYTF.

The gene calls are TRBV3-1 (or the pseudogene TRBV3-2) and TRBJ1-6, with TRBD1 identical over 9 bases. Germline loops: CDR1 LGHDT, CDR2 YNNKEL (reference sequence). The CDR3 totals 14 residues. J gave up 8 bases and V 3 bases, and 2 bases lay outside the gene matches. The CDR3 DNA follows: TGTGCCAGCAGCCAGGGACAGGGTTATTCACCCCTCCACTTT. Its translation: CASSQGQGYSPLHF.

The V call is TRBV23-1, the J call TRBJ2-7; D is possibly TRBD1 (5 bases). TRBV23-1 is reported as an ORF; its role is uncertain. This CDR3 region has 17 residues. Trimming removed 0 bases at V and 4 bases at J, with 19 bases between. The CDR3 nucleotides read TGCGCCAGCAGTCAATCCGCCAGGAAGGGGCCCCTATACGAGCAGTACGTC. It yields the protein CASSQSARKGPLYEQYV.

The rearrangement joins TRBV7-2 to TRBJ2-1; 10 bases align to TRBD2. Germline loops: CDR1 SGHTA, CDR2 FQGNSA. Trimming took 6 bases from V and 4 from J; bases not matched to a gene: 6. This CDR3 is built from 15 residues. In nucleotides, the CDR3 is TGTGCCAGCAGGGGCCCGGGACTAGCGTACAATGAGCAGTTCTTC. The encoded protein is CASRGPGLAYNEQFF.

The V call is TRBV9, the J call TRBJ1-1; TRBD1 aligns across 7 bases. Germline CDR1 and CDR2: SGDLS and YYNGEE. This CDR3 region has 15 residues. J was trimmed by 2 bases and V by 4 bases; bases with no gene match: 8. The CDR3 protein is CASSSLGQLNTEAFF. The CDR3 nucleotides are TGTGCCAGCAGCAGTTTGGGACAGCTTAACACTGAAGCTTTCTTT.

The chain has TRBV19 and TRBJ1-2, with TRBD1 identical over 9 bases. The CDR3 has 14 amino acids. The germline V gene has CDR1 LNHDA and CDR2 SQIVND (reference sequence). J gave up 3 bases and V 9 bases, and 8 bases lay outside the gene matches. The CDR3 sequence: CASTTGGSYYGYTF. Here the CDR3 DNA reads TGTGCCAGCACGACAGGGGGGTCCTACTATGGCTACACCTTC.